This TCR beta chain was recovered during a study of T cell responses to AZD1222 COVID-19 vaccine. Study-wide findings and caveats: Breadth and depth of Spike-specific TCRs rose after two AZD1222 doses. Dominant CD4 TCR responses targeted spike regions 160-218 and 743-854.

Note on this clone: Its antigen is not known.

The method was immunoSEQ multiplex PCR; TCRdb's version includes in-frame clones alone and lacks a portion of them. The sample has 60,000 or so clones; more than 65% are singletons. The CDR3 spans 15 residues. The V gene lost 0 bases and the J gene lost 2 bases, with 10 bases spanning the gap. Germline V CDR1 and CDR2: SGHRS, YFSETQ. The rearrangement uses TRBV5-1 and TRBJ2-3; D gene ambiguous. The sequencing used peripheral blood, collected on day 0 of AZD1222 vaccination. This receptor was taken from an adult in good health. CDR3 bases: TGCGCCAGCAGCTTGGGCCGCCAGTTCACAGATACGCAGTATTTT. It specifies CASSLGRQFTDTQYF.